This note documents a single T cell receptor beta chain sequence. Its cognate antigen is unknown. The data stem from a study of cytomegalovirus exposure and HLA in healthy donors. Study results and limitations: The classifier was said to identify cytomegalovirus status with high specificity and sensitivity.

TCRdb keeps only in-frame clones here, not all; method: immunoSEQ multiplex PCR. This repertoire shows tens of thousands of clones, 85% to 95% found once; its top ten account for around 1.1%. Germline values: CDR1 SEHNR, CDR2 FQNEAQ (reference sequence). This CDR3 region has 12 residues. Between the trimmed V and J ends, which lost 5 bases and 5 bases, there was a span of 9 bases. The sequence was obtained from a woman between 25 and 40 years old in good health and CMV-seropositive. The V gene is TRBV7-9, the J gene TRBJ2-5; TRBD2 is a possible D gene (5 bases). Sequencing was performed on PBMCs. Written as DNA, the CDR3 is TGTGCCAGCAGCCTATCGGGGGAGACCCAGTACTTC. Translated, it gives CASSLSGETQYF.